This T cell receptor (beta chain) emerged from a study of cytomegalovirus exposure and HLA in healthy donors. PCR involved 60 Vbeta and 13 Jbeta primers. Sequenced by immunoSEQ multiplex PCR; TCRdb stores in-frame clones only, minus some. The profile shows about 140,000 clones, 76% of them singletons. In germline, CDR1 is SGHTA, CDR2 FQGTGA. V was shortened by 5 bases and J by 0 bases, with 22 bases between the two germline ends. The CDR3 runs 18 residues. This clone appeared a single time. Sequencing was done on a sample of PBMCs. This TCR was sampled from a man aged 35 to 55 in good health and CMV-seronegative. The chain combines TRBV7-3 with TRBJ1-2, with TRBD1 as a possible D gene (5 bases). The CDR3, as DNA: TGTGCCAGCAGCAGAAACCCAGGGATACACTTGCCTAACTATGGCTACACCTTC. Translation gives CASSRNPGIHLPNYGYTF. Combining the CDR3 with reference TRBV7-3 and TRBJ1-2 gives the whole variable domain GAGVSQTPSNKVTEKGKYVELRCDPISGHTALYWYRQSLGQGPEFLIYFQGTGAADDSGLPNDRFFAVRPEGSVSTLKIQRTERGDSAVYLCASSRNPGIHLPNYGYTFGSGTRLTVV.